A selection of T cell receptor beta chains follows, all from one sample in a study of cytomegalovirus exposure and HLA in healthy donors. Clones were sequenced by immunoSEQ multiplex PCR, and TCRdb holds only the in-frame ones, with some missing. The sample lists roughly 220,000 clones; 65% to 80% were seen once. Sequencing was carried out using PBMCs. These receptors came from a man between 45 and 60 years old in good health and CMV-seronegative. Each CDR3 is given with its conserved first and last residue. Each record gives: D gene, V gene, J gene, clone size, CDR3 protein, CDR3 DNA. The D gene is left open where the match is weak. A row's size may be missing; if present it is once, few, many or a size class.

D: NA; V: TRBV19; J: TRBJ2-3; size: NA; CDR3: CASSIRRGTDTQYF; DNA: TGTGCCAGTAGTATAAGACGGGGTACAGATACGCAGTATTTT
D: NA; V: TRBV30; J: TRBJ2-3; size: NA; CDR3: CAWSALDTQYF; DNA: TGTGCCTGGAGCGCGTTGGATACGCAGTATTTT
D: TRBD2; V: TRBV6-5; J: TRBJ2-3; size: once; CDR3: CASSYSIRGGADTQYF; DNA: TGTGCCAGCAGTTACTCGATTCGGGGGGGGGCAGATACGCAGTATTTT
D: TRBD1; V: TRBV29-1; J: TRBJ2-3; size: NA; CDR3: CSVEGQGRADTQYF; DNA: TGCAGCGTGGAGGGACAGGGTAGGGCAGATACGCAGTATTTT
D: NA; V: TRBV7-7; J: TRBJ1-3; size: NA; CDR3: CASSSGTGNTIYF; DNA: TGTGCTAGCAGCTCCGGGACTGGAAACACCATATATTTT
D: NA; V: TRBV5-1; J: TRBJ2-7; size: once; CDR3: CASRLDSSYEQYF; DNA: TGCGCCAGCAGACTAGACTCCTCCTACGAGCAGTACTTC
D: NA; V: TRBV5-5; J: TRBJ2-5; size: NA; CDR3: CASSRQATNQGTQYF; DNA: TGTGCCAGCAGCCGACAGGCGACAAATCAGGGGACCCAGTACTTC
D: TRBD1; V: TRBV6-5; J: TRBJ1-2; size: NA; CDR3: CASSYSGQGGYDYTF; DNA: TGTGCCAGCAGTTACTCAGGACAGGGTGGCTATGACTACACCTTC
D: TRBD2; V: TRBV4-1; J: TRBJ2-5; size: NA; CDR3: CASKAGAVETQYF; DNA: TGCGCCAGCAAAGCGGGGGCTGTAGAGACCCAGTACTTC
D: NA; V: TRBV6-6; J: TRBJ2-5; size: NA; CDR3: CASSYQDRGGTGTQYF; DNA: TGTGCCAGCAGTTACCAGGATCGTGGGGGCACGGGGACCCAGTACTTC
D: NA; V: TRBV28; J: TRBJ1-1; size: NA; CDR3: CASHRSHTEAFF; DNA: TGTGCCAGCCACAGGTCTCACACTGAAGCTTTCTTT
D: TRBD1; V: TRBV19; J: TRBJ1-5; size: NA; CDR3: CASSMGQGWMDQPQHF; DNA: TGTGCCAGTAGTATGGGACAGGGATGGATGGATCAGCCCCAGCATTTT
D: NA; V: TRBV28; J: TRBJ1-2; size: few; CDR3: CASSEPGVGYTF; DNA: TGTGCCAGCAGTGAGCCAGGGGTAGGCTACACCTTC
D: TRBD1; V: TRBV18; J: TRBJ1-4; size: few; CDR3: CASSREQGAANEKLFF; DNA: TGTGCCAGCTCACGGGAACAGGGGGCGGCTAATGAAAAACTGTTTTTT
D: TRBD1; V: TRBV7-9; J: TRBJ1-2; size: once; CDR3: CSSSLESQKGQGDRGYTF; DNA: TGTTCCAGCAGCTTAGAAAGTCAAAAGGGACAGGGAGATCGTGGCTACACCTTC
D: NA; V: TRBV25-1; J: TRBJ1-6; size: once; CDR3: CASSGGLGNSPLHF; DNA: TGTGCCAGCAGTGGGGGACTTGGTAATTCACCCCTCCACTTT
D: TRBD1; V: TRBV2; J: TRBJ2-3; size: NA; CDR3: CASSRQGSDTQYF; DNA: TGTGCCAGCAGTAGACAGGGATCAGATACGCAGTATTTT
D: TRBD2; V: TRBV10-3; J: TRBJ2-5; size: NA; CDR3: CAISESSGAQYF; DNA: TGTGCCATCAGTGAGAGCAGCGGGGCCCAGTACTTC
D: NA; V: TRBV28; J: TRBJ1-1; size: NA; CDR3: CASKTSNTEAFF; DNA: TGTGCCAGCAAAACATCGAACACTGAAGCTTTCTTT
D: NA; V: TRBV5-4; J: TRBJ1-3; size: NA; CDR3: CASSSTGSGNTIYF; DNA: TGTGCCAGCAGCTCAACAGGCTCTGGAAACACCATATATTTT
D: TRBD1; V: TRBV27; J: TRBJ2-7; size: NA; CDR3: CASRGQGIYEQYF; DNA: TGTGCCAGCAGGGGACAGGGGATCTACGAGCAGTACTTC
D: TRBD1; V: TRBV5-1; J: TRBJ1-6; size: NA; CDR3: CASSPGTVTSPLHF; DNA: TGCGCCAGCAGCCCGGGGACAGTCACTTCACCCCTCCACTTT
D: NA; V: TRBV29-1; J: TRBJ2-2; size: NA; CDR3: CSAWGENTGELFF; DNA: TGCAGTGCTTGGGGGGAGAACACCGGGGAGCTGTTTTTT
D: NA; V: TRBV5-1; J: TRBJ1-5; size: NA; CDR3: CASSLEGVSNQPQHF; DNA: TGCGCCAGCAGCTTGGAAGGGGTAAGCAATCAGCCCCAGCATTTT
D: NA; V: TRBV5-1; J: TRBJ1-3; size: NA; CDR3: CASSLGRAGNTIYF; DNA: TGCGCCAGCAGCTTGGGCAGGGCTGGAAACACCATATATTTT
D: TRBD2; V: TRBV27; J: TRBJ2-7; size: NA; CDR3: CASSLRLGLAAYEQYF; DNA: TGTGCCAGCAGCCTCCGCTTGGGACTAGCGGCTTACGAGCAGTACTTC
D: NA; V: TRBV5-1; J: TRBJ2-1; size: NA; CDR3: CASSLGQTYNEQFF; DNA: TGCGCCAGCAGCTTGGGACAGACCTACAATGAGCAGTTCTTC
D: TRBD2; V: TRBV11-2; J: TRBJ2-2; size: NA; CDR3: CASSLSGTSGITGELFF; DNA: TGTGCCAGCAGCTTAAGTGGGACTAGCGGGATCACCGGGGAGCTGTTTTTT
D: TRBD1; V: TRBV6-5; J: TRBJ1-1; size: NA; CDR3: CASSVQGGVDTEAFF; DNA: TGTGCCAGCAGTGTCCAGGGGGGCGTCGACACTGAAGCTTTCTTT
D: NA; V: TRBV9; J: TRBJ2-1; size: NA; CDR3: CASSSRGTPYNEQFF; DNA: TGTGCCAGCAGCAGCAGGGGAACCCCCTACAATGAGCAGTTCTTC
D: NA; V: TRBV7-2; J: TRBJ2-5; size: NA; CDR3: CASSPASAETQYF; DNA: TGTGCCAGCAGCCCCGCCAGCGCAGAGACCCAGTACTTC
D: TRBD2; V: TRBV7-3; J: TRBJ2-1; size: NA; CDR3: CASSQRGLAGNGDEQFF; DNA: TGTGCCAGCAGCCAAAGGGGTCTAGCGGGAAACGGGGATGAGCAGTTCTTC
D: TRBD1; V: TRBV29-1; J: TRBJ1-2; size: NA; CDR3: CSVGPTGGWGYTF; DNA: TGCAGCGTTGGCCCCACAGGGGGCTGGGGCTACACCTTC
D: TRBD1; V: TRBV5-1; J: TRBJ2-3; size: NA; CDR3: CASRAGGFGTDTQYF; DNA: TGCGCCAGCAGAGCAGGGGGCTTCGGAACAGATACGCAGTATTTT
D: NA; V: TRBV5-3; J: TRBJ2-3; size: NA; CDR3: CARSLRRNTQYF; DNA: TGTGCCAGAAGCCTGAGGAGAAATACGCAGTATTTT
D: NA; V: TRBV28; J: TRBJ2-4; size: few; CDR3: CASGEIAKNIQYF; DNA: TGTGCCAGCGGGGAGATAGCCAAAAACATTCAGTACTTC
D: NA; V: TRBV27; J: TRBJ1-5; size: once; CDR3: CASSPGQLNQPQHF; DNA: TGTGCCAGCAGTCCTGGACAGCTCAATCAGCCCCAGCATTTT
D: TRBD1; V: TRBV27; J: TRBJ2-7; size: NA; CDR3: CASSSDRGTSYEQYF; DNA: TGTGCCAGCAGTTCTGACAGGGGCACTTCCTACGAGCAGTACTTC
D: NA; V: TRBV28; J: TRBJ1-3; size: NA; CDR3: CASKGGPGNTIYF; DNA: TGTGCCAGCAAGGGAGGGCCTGGAAACACCATATATTTT
D: TRBD1; V: TRBV6-1; J: TRBJ1-1; size: NA; CDR3: CASSVDRAGTEAFF; DNA: TGTGCCAGCAGTGTGGACAGGGCGGGAACTGAAGCTTTCTTT
D: NA; V: TRBV21-1; J: TRBJ2-1; size: once; CDR3: CASSKDRKVRPGSDNEQFF; DNA: TGTGCCAGCAGCAAAGACAGGAAGGTGAGGCCAGGGTCCGACAATGAGCAGTTCTTC
D: NA; V: TRBV6-6; J: TRBJ1-6; size: NA; CDR3: CASSNSEALHF; DNA: TGTGCCAGCAGTAACTCAGAGGCCCTCCACTTT
D: NA; V: TRBV7-9; J: TRBJ1-2; size: once; CDR3: CASSLGTAYTF; DNA: TGTGCCAGCAGCTTAGGGACAGCCTACACCTTC
D: TRBD1; V: TRBV2; J: TRBJ1-6; size: NA; CDR3: CASSERGRDNSPLHF; DNA: TGTGCCAGCAGTGAAAGGGGGCGCGATAATTCACCCCTCCACTTT
D: NA; V: TRBV10-2; J: TRBJ2-7; size: NA; CDR3: CATRGTGTYEQYF; DNA: TGCGCCACCAGGGGAACAGGGACCTACGAGCAGTACTTC
D: NA; V: TRBV1; J: TRBJ2-1; size: NA; CDR3: CTSSQVLACLAEYNEQFF; DNA: TGCACCAGCAGCCAAGTTCTAGCATGCCTAGCGGAGTACAATGAGCAGTTCTTC
D: TRBD2; V: TRBV7-3; J: TRBJ2-3; size: few; CDR3: CASSDSGRETDTQYF; DNA: TGTGCCAGCAGCGATAGCGGGAGGGAGACAGATACGCAGTATTTT
D: TRBD1; V: TRBV7-2; J: TRBJ1-4; size: NA; CDR3: CASSLGQGNEKLFF; DNA: TGTGCCAGCAGCCTAGGACAGGGGAATGAAAAACTGTTTTTT
D: TRBD2; V: TRBV30; J: TRBJ2-3; size: NA; CDR3: CAWSVGGRRGTQYF; DNA: TGTGCCTGGAGTGTAGGCGGGAGGAGAGGTACGCAGTATTTT
D: TRBD1; V: TRBV10-3; J: TRBJ1-3; size: few; CDR3: CAISDDRDTGNTIYF; DNA: TGTGCCATCAGTGATGACAGGGACACTGGAAACACCATATATTTT
D: TRBD2; V: TRBV7-2; J: TRBJ2-1; size: NA; CDR3: CASSFSIAGGPGEQFF; DNA: TGTGCCAGCAGCTTCTCAATAGCGGGAGGGCCGGGTGAGCAGTTCTTC
D: NA; V: TRBV30; J: TRBJ1-2; size: NA; CDR3: CAWSVGWGGGDGYTF; DNA: TGTGCCTGGAGTGTCGGTTGGGGAGGAGGCGATGGCTACACCTTC
D: NA; V: TRBV10-1; J: TRBJ1-5; size: few; CDR3: CASSEPTGINQPQHF; DNA: TGCGCCAGCAGTGAGCCCACAGGGATCAATCAGCCCCAGCATTTT
D: NA; V: TRBV7-6; J: TRBJ2-3; size: NA; CDR3: CASSLDVITDTQYF; DNA: TGTGCCAGCAGCTTAGATGTAATCACAGATACGCAGTATTTT